The 15 T cell receptor beta chains below all came from one sample that was sequenced in a study of blood T cell repertoires in COVID-19. TCRdb keeps only in-frame clones here, not all; method: immunoSEQ multiplex PCR. The sample lists 250,000 to 300,000 clones, 85% to 90% occurring once. Sequences were obtained from PBMCs or T cells enriched from blood (not recorded which). These receptors were taken from a young man who had recovered from COVID-19.

The chain employs TRBV27 and TRBJ2-7; 7 bases agree with TRBD1. V was pared by 7 bases and J by 0 bases, with 3 bases of the junction left unmatched. The CDR3 has 13 residues. CDR1 is MNHEY and CDR2 is SMNVEV in the germline V gene (reference sequence). The CDR3 DNA follows: TGTGCCAGCATGGCAGGGGGCTCCTACGAGCAGTACTTC. Translation: CASMAGGSYEQYF.

The chain carries TRBV29-1 and TRBJ1-2; D ambiguous. V was shortened by 4 bases and J by 4 bases, with 10 bases between the two germline ends. CDR1 and CDR2 (germline): SQVTM, ANQGSEA. The CDR3 length is 12 residues. CDR3 protein: CSVGQRPYGYTF. The CDR3 DNA reads TGCAGCGTTGGCCAGCGACCCTATGGCTACACCTTC.

V is TRBV28 and J is TRBJ1-6, with D unresolved. Trimming removed 8 bases from V and 5 bases from J, with 19 bases in between. The V gene's germline CDR1 is MDHEN and CDR2 SYDVKM. The CDR3 loop spans 16 amino acids. In DNA form, the CDR3 reads TGTGCCAGCTTTCCCCACGGCAGGCCTCATAATTCACCCCTCCACTTT. Residues: CASFPHGRPHNSPLHF. The entire variable domain, with the rest obtained from reference TRBV28 and TRBJ1-6, is as follows: DVKVTQSSRYLVKRTGEKVFLECVQDMDHENMFWYRQDPGLGLRLIYFSYDVKMKEKGDIPEGYSVSREKKERFSLILESASTNQTSMYLCASFPHGRPHNSPLHFGNGTRLTVT.

The chain has TRBV30 and TRBJ2-1; 13 bases are a match to TRBD2. The V segment lost 3 bases and the J segment 6 bases; nucleotides outside the gene matches: 2. The CDR3 runs to 14 residues. Per the germline V gene, CDR1 is GTSNPN and CDR2 is SVGIG (reference sequence). The DNA of the CDR3 is TGTGCCTGGAGCGGGACTAGCGGGACCAATGAGCAGTTCTTC. It encodes CAWSGTSGTNEQFF.

The V and J genes are TRBV28 and TRBJ1-2, with D possibly matching TRBD1 (6 bases). The V gene lost 7 bases and the J gene lost 5 bases, with 14 bases spanning the gap. Germline-derived CDR1 and CDR2 are MDHEN and SYDVKM. The CDR3 totals 13 residues. The CDR3: CASNGGARYGYTF. In nucleotides, the CDR3 is TGTGCCAGCAATGGGGGGGCGCGTTATGGCTACACCTTC.

The gene calls are TRBV4-2 and TRBJ1-2; D unresolved. The CDR3 extends over 16 amino acids. V shed 1 base and J shed 3 bases, with 15 bases lying between them. Germline assignment: CDR1 LGHNA and CDR2 YNFKEQ. CDR3 sequence: CASSQVMGGRDYGYTF. DNA for the CDR3: TGTGCCAGCAGCCAAGTAATGGGTGGGCGGGACTATGGCTACACCTTC.

The rearrangement joins TRBV5-5 to TRBJ1-1, with 8 bases aligning to TRBD1. The CDR3 is 15 residues long. With V trimmed by 4 bases and J by 4 bases, 9 bases remained unmatched. Germline V CDR1 and CDR2: SGHKS, YYEKEE (reference sequence). CDR3 residues: CASSPGQGWGTEAFF. The CDR3 nucleotides are TGTGCCAGCAGCCCAGGACAGGGATGGGGCACTGAAGCTTTCTTT.

The chain recombines TRBV28 with TRBJ1-5; 7 bases are a match to TRBD1. V was pared by 7 bases and J by 9 bases, with 15 bases of the junction left unmatched. The germline gives CDR1 MDHEN, CDR2 SYDVKM. The CDR3 has 15 residues. The CDR3 DNA is TGTGCCAGCACCCTACCGGGACAGCGGCGCCCGCCCCAGCATTTT. As protein: CASTLPGQRRPPQHF.

The chain links TRBV5-1 to TRBJ2-2, with 7 bases fitting TRBD1. V shed 4 bases and J 6 bases; nucleotides not matched to a gene: 6. The CDR3 runs 14 residues. Germline V lookup: CDR1 SGHRS, CDR2 YFSETQ. The CDR3 spells CASSARQGSGELFF. CDR3 in DNA: TGCGCCAGCAGCGCCCGACAGGGTTCCGGGGAGCTGTTTTTT. Variable domain in full (rest from reference TRBV5-1 and TRBJ2-2): KAGVTQTPRYLIKTRGQQVTLSCSPISGHRSVSWYQQTPGQGLQFLFEYFSETQRNKGNFPGRFSGRQFSNSRSEMNVSTLELGDSALYLCASSARQGSGELFFGEGSRLTVL.

The chain has TRBV5-1 and TRBJ2-7; 9 bases are a match to TRBD2. This CDR3 comprises 15 residues. CDR1 is SGHRS, CDR2 YFSETQ, per germline. V lost 2 bases and J lost 4; bases outside the gene matches: 7. CDR3 amino acids: CASSLMAGGTYEQYF. In DNA, the CDR3 is TGCGCCAGCAGCTTAATGGCGGGGGGGACATACGAGCAGTACTTC.

The chain recombines TRBV29-1 with TRBJ2-7; 10 bases map to TRBD1. CDR3 length equals 12 residues. V gave up 7 bases and J gave up 4 bases; unmatched junction bases: 4. The germline V gene has CDR1 SQVTM and CDR2 ANQGSEA. The CDR3, as DNA: TGCAGCGGGGGACAGGGGTTGTACGAGCAGTACTTC. It is translated as CSGGQGLYEQYF.

V usage is TRBV28 and J usage is TRBJ1-6; the match to TRBD1 covers 9 bases. This CDR3 is 14 amino acids long. Germline V gene sequence: CDR1 MDHEN, CDR2 SYDVKM. With 4 bases clipped from V and 9 bases from J, the junction kept 4 bases outside the gene matches. CDR3 residues: CASSSGTGTSPLHF. The CDR3 DNA reads as TGTGCCAGCAGTTCCGGGACAGGGACTTCACCCCTCCACTTT. Full variable domain (rest looked up from reference TRBV28 and TRBJ1-6): DVKVTQSSRYLVKRTGEKVFLECVQDMDHENMFWYRQDPGLGLRLIYFSYDVKMKEKGDIPEGYSVSREKKERFSLILESASTNQTSMYLCASSSGTGTSPLHFGNGTRLTVT.

CDR3 loop: CASAKGGGGNQPQHF. The DNA of the CDR3 is TGTGCTAGTGCCAAAGGGGGCGGCGGCAATCAGCCCCAGCATTTT. This chain connects TRBV12-5 to TRBJ1-5; 7 nucleotides align to TRBD1. J was trimmed by 2 bases and V by 7 bases; bases with no gene match: 8. CDR1 LGHNT and CDR2 FRNRAP come from the germline V gene. CDR3 length: 15 residues.

The rearrangement links TRBV6-2 or TRBV6-3 to TRBJ2-1; TRBD2 matches at 12 bases. The CDR3 has 17 amino acids. Germline V gives CDR1 MNHEY, CDR2 SVGEGT. The trim removed 2 bases at V and 5 bases at J, leaving 7 bases unmatched. This chain's CDR3 is CASSYIGLAGNNNEQFF. CDR3 sequence (DNA): TGTGCCAGCAGTTACATAGGACTAGCGGGAAACAACAATGAGCAGTTCTTC.

V and J are TRBV29-1 and TRBJ2-2, with D possibly matching TRBD1 (6 bases). The CDR3 covers 15 residues. With 7 bases removed from V and 0 bases from J, the gap between germline ends came to 15 bases. Germline CDR1 is SQVTM and CDR2 is ANQGSEA. The CDR3 protein is CSAIQGPSNTGELFF. The CDR3 DNA reads TGCAGCGCAATCCAGGGGCCCTCGAACACCGGGGAGCTGTTTTTT.